This is a list of T cell receptor beta chains from one sample in a study of blood T cell repertoires in COVID-19. This table comes from immunoSEQ multiplex PCR, and its TCRdb copy is limited to in-frame clones, with some not included. Of about 59,000 clones listed, about 80% were seen once; the top ten hold about 3.3%. The sequenced sample consisted of peripheral blood. The origin of the receptors is a man in his sixties with acute or convalescent COVID-19. The CDR3 runs from the conserved cysteine through the conserved F or W. Each record gives: J gene, clone size, V gene, D gene, CDR3 DNA, CDR3 protein. A D gene is named only where the DNA matches it firmly. The listing skips clone size in some rows; elsewhere it reads once, few, many or a size class.

TRBJ2-1,-,TRBV10-3,TRBD2,TGTGCCATCAGTGACAGCGGGGGTCACAATGAGCAGTTCTTC,CAISDSGGHNEQFF
TRBJ2-7,few,TRBV6-6,-,TGTGCCAGCAGTTACTCCGGGACAAACTACGAGCAGTACTTC,CASSYSGTNYEQYF
TRBJ2-5,-,TRBV7-9,-,TGTGCCAGCAGCCCTACAGGGCAAGAGACCCAGTACTTC,CASSPTGQETQYF
TRBJ2-1,-,TRBV6-5,-,TGTGCCAGCAGTTACAGGAACGGGTACAATGAGCAGTTCTTC,CASSYRNGYNEQFF
TRBJ2-1,-,TRBV5-1,TRBD2,TGCGCCAGCAGCACTACTAGCGGGAGATTGAATGAGCAGTTCTTC,CASSTTSGRLNEQFF
TRBJ2-7,few,TRBV7-9,-,TGTGCCAGCAGCTTACAGGGGACCTACGAGCAGTACTTC,CASSLQGTYEQYF
TRBJ2-3,-,TRBV10-3,TRBD1,TGTGCCATCAGTGGTAGGGGGCGCAGGACAGATACGCAGTATTTT,CAISGRGRRTDTQYF
TRBJ2-7,-,TRBV5-1,-,TGCGCCAGCAGCTTGCAGAAAACCTACGAGCAGTACTTC,CASSLQKTYEQYF
TRBJ1-1,few,TRBV7-8,TRBD1,TGTGCCAGCAGCCCCGACAGGGGATCGGGCACTGAAGCTTTCTTT,CASSPDRGSGTEAFF
TRBJ1-1,-,TRBV25-1,-,TGTGCCAGCAGCAGGGGCGTGAACACTGAAGCTTTCTTT,CASSRGVNTEAFF
TRBJ1-4,-,TRBV4-3,-,TGCGCCAGCAATAGCGGGCCTCTTAATGAAAAACTGTTTTTT,CASNSGPLNEKLFF
TRBJ2-7,-,TRBV19,TRBD1,TGTGCCAGTAGTATCAGGACAGGGCGGTCCTACGAGCAGTACTTC,CASSIRTGRSYEQYF
TRBJ1-2,-,TRBV7-2,TRBD1,TGTGCCAGCAGCTCTGGACAGGACTCTAGTGGCTACACCTTC,CASSSGQDSSGYTF
TRBJ1-5,-,TRBV7-2,-,TGTGCCAGCAGCTTATTACAGAGTTTCAATCAGCCCCAGCATTTT,CASSLLQSFNQPQHF
TRBJ1-2,-,TRBV28,TRBD1,TGTGCCAGCAGTCGTCAGACAGGGGGGGATAACTATGGCTACACCTTC,CASSRQTGGDNYGYTF
TRBJ2-1,-,TRBV5-1,-,TGCGCCAGCAGCTTGGCCCTAGATGATGAGCAGTTCTTC,CASSLALDDEQFF
TRBJ1-2,-,TRBV28,-,TGTGCCAGCAGTATGGCTGTATTCTATGGCTACACCTTC,CASSMAVFYGYTF
TRBJ1-5,few,TRBV19,-,TGTGCCAGTAGTATAAGGGAGGGTATTCAGCCCCAGCATTTT,CASSIREGIQPQHF
TRBJ1-1,-,TRBV19,TRBD1,TGTGCCAGTAGTATGTGGGGAGCAGGGGGTGGCACTGAAGCTTTCTTT,CASSMWGAGGGTEAFF
TRBJ2-7,once,TRBV6-5,-,TGTGCCAGCAGTTACACCTCCCTAGCGCCAGGCTACGAGCAGTACTTC,CASSYTSLAPGYEQYF
TRBJ1-6,-,TRBV7-9,-,TGTGCCAGCAGCTTAGCCCCCGTAACAGGGTCACCCCTCCACTTT,CASSLAPVTGSPLHF
TRBJ2-7,-,TRBV19,TRBD2,TGTGCCAGTAGTCCTGGGGGAGTGGCGGGGGACTACGAGCAGTACTTC,CASSPGGVAGDYEQYF
TRBJ1-2,-,TRBV5-1,-,TGCGCCAGCAGCTTGGAAGGACAGTCGCGGGGCTACACCTTC,CASSLEGQSRGYTF
TRBJ2-7,-,TRBV6-1,-,TGTGCCAGCAGTGAAGAAGGGGGGGGGCAGTACTTC,CASSEEGGGQYF
TRBJ2-1,few,TRBV5-1,TRBD1,TGCGCCAGCAGAATGGACAGGGACAATGAGCAGTTCTTC,CASRMDRDNEQFF
TRBJ2-3,-,TRBV28,TRBD2,TGTGCCAGCAGCTTAACTAGCGGGAGTATATCAGATACGCAGTATTTT,CASSLTSGSISDTQYF
TRBJ1-1,-,TRBV18,-,TGTGCCAGCTCACCGTCGACAGATCCGAACACTGAAGCTTTCTTT,CASSPSTDPNTEAFF
TRBJ2-1,-,TRBV7-8,TRBD2,TGTGCCAGCAGCCAGAAGGGACTAGCGGGGTACAATGAGCAGTTCTTC,CASSQKGLAGYNEQFF
TRBJ1-4,-,TRBV16,TRBD1,TGTGCCAGCAGTTCCGGGACAGCAAATGAAAAACTGTTTTTT,CASSSGTANEKLFF
TRBJ2-1,-,TRBV28,TRBD2,TGTGCCAGCAGTTTTGCCGTGGCGGGAGCCTACAATGAGCAGTTCTTC,CASSFAVAGAYNEQFF
TRBJ2-1,-,TRBV5-1,TRBD2,TGCGCCAGCAGACATAGCGGGAGGCTTAATGAGCAGTTCTTC,CASRHSGRLNEQFF
TRBJ2-7,-,TRBV5-4,TRBD2,TGTGCCAGCAGCTTTAGCGGGAGGACCACCTACGAGCAGTACTTC,CASSFSGRTTYEQYF
TRBJ2-7,few,TRBV5-4,TRBD1,TGTGCCAGCAGCTTGGCTCAGGGGGCGCGGGAGCAGTACTTC,CASSLAQGAREQYF
TRBJ2-3,-,TRBV25-1,TRBD2,TGTGCCAGCAGTGAATCACTAGCGGGAGATACGCAGTATTTT,CASSESLAGDTQYF
TRBJ2-7,-,TRBV12-1,-,TGTGCCAGCAGCTTGTCCGTGCAGGGTGGAAAGGAGCAGTACTTC,CASSLSVQGGKEQYF
TRBJ2-2,once,TRBV11-3,TRBD1,TGTGCCAGCAGCTTAGGACAGGGTCGGACCGGGGAGCTGTTTTTT,CASSLGQGRTGELFF
TRBJ2-5,-,TRBV10-3,-,TGTGCCATCAGTGGGACCAGGGAAGAGACCCAGTACTTC,CAISGTREETQYF
TRBJ1-5,few,TRBV25-1,-,TGTGCCAGCAGTGAAGGGCCGTGGGATCAGCCCCAGCATTTT,CASSEGPWDQPQHF
TRBJ2-5,-,TRBV28,-,TGTGCCAGCAGTTTATGGTCCGGACACAACCAAGAGACCCAGTACTTC,CASSLWSGHNQETQYF
TRBJ2-1,-,TRBV24-1,TRBD2,TGTGCCACCAGTGCGAGACTAGCGGTAAATGAGCAGTTCTTC,CATSARLAVNEQFF
TRBJ2-7,-,TRBV12-3/TRBV12-4,-,TGTGCCAGCAGTTTAAGGACAGCCTACGAGCAGTACTTC,CASSLRTAYEQYF
TRBJ2-1,-,TRBV11-3,-,TGTGCCAGCAGCCTCAGGAAGCACAATGAGCAGTTCTTC,CASSLRKHNEQFF
TRBJ1-3,-,TRBV28,-,TGTGCCAGCAACCCCGGCGGAGGCAACTCTGGAAACACCATATATTTT,CASNPGGGNSGNTIYF
TRBJ2-1,-,TRBV7-9,-,TGTGCCAGCAGCTTAGGGGCGGGGACGGCCTACAATGAGCAGTTCTTC,CASSLGAGTAYNEQFF
TRBJ1-1,-,TRBV3-1/TRBV3-2,TRBD1,TGTGCCAGCAGCCAAGTCTCCATCAGGGGGCTGTACACTGAAGCTTTCTTT,CASSQVSIRGLYTEAFF
TRBJ2-7,-,TRBV3-1/TRBV3-2,TRBD2,TGTGCCAGCAGTCCACTAGCGGGAGCCCCTTTCGCCCACGAGCAGTACTTC,CASSPLAGAPFAHEQYF
TRBJ1-1,-,TRBV27,-,TGTGCCAGCAGTTTAGGCAGGGCCAACACTGAAGCTTTCTTT,CASSLGRANTEAFF
TRBJ2-5,-,TRBV15,TRBD2,TGTGCCACCAGTACGAGGGGACTAGCGGGAGGGCCATCAGTTCAATTAGAGACCCAGTACTTC,CATSTRGLAGGPSVQLETQYF
TRBJ2-1,-,TRBV4-2,-,TGTGCCAGCAGCCAAGGTTTGACTACGACCGGGTACAATGAGCAGTTCTTC,CASSQGLTTTGYNEQFF
TRBJ2-3,-,TRBV27,-,TGTGCCAGCAGTTTATCGACAACAGATACGCAGTATTTT,CASSLSTTDTQYF